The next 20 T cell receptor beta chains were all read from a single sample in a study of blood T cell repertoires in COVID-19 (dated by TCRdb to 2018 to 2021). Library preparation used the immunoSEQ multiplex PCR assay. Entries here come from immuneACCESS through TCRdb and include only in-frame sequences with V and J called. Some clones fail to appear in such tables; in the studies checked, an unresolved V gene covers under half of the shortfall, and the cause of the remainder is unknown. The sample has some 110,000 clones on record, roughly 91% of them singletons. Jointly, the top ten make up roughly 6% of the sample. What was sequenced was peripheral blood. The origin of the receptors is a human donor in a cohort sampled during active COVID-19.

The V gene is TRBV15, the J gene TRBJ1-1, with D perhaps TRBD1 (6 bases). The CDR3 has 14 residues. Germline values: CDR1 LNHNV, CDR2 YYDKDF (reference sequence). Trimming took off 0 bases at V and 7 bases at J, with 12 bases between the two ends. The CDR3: CATSRDLGQSEAFF. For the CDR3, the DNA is TGTGCCACCAGCAGAGATCTTGGACAGAGTGAAGCTTTCTTT.

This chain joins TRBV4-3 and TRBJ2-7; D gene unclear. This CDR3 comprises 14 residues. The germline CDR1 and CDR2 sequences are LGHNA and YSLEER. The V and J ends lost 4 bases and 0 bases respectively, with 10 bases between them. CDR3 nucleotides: TGCGCCAGCAGCCGTATTCAGTACTCCTACGAGCAGTACTTC. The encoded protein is CASSRIQYSYEQYF.

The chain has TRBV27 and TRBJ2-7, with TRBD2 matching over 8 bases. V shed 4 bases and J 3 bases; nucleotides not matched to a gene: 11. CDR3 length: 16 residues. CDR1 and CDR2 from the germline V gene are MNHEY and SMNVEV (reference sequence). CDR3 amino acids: CASSWGAPGGLYEQYF. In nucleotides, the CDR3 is TGTGCCAGCAGTTGGGGGGCTCCGGGGGGGCTCTACGAGCAGTACTTC.

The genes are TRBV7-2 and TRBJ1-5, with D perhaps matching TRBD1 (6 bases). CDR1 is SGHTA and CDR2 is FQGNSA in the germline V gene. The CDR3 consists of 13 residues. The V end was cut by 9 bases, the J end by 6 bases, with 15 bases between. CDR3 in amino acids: CASRETGAQPQHF. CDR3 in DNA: TGTGCCAGTCGTGAGACAGGCGCTCAGCCCCAGCATTTT.

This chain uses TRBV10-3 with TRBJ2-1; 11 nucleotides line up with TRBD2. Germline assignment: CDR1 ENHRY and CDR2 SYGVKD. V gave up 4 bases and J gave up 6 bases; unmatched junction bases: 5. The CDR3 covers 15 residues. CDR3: CAISGLAGGPNEQFF. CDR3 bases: TGTGCCATCAGTGGGCTAGCGGGAGGTCCCAATGAGCAGTTCTTC.

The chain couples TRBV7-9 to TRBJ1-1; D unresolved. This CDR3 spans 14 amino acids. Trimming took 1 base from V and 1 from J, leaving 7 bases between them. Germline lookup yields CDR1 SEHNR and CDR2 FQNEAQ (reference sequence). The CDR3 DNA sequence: TGTGCCAGCAGCTTAGGTGGAGGGAACACTGAAGCTTTCTTT. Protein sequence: CASSLGGGNTEAFF.

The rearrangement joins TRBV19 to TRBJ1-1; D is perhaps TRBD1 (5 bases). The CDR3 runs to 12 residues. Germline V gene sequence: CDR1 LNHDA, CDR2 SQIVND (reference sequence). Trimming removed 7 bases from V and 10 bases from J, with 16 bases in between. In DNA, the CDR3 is TGTGCCAGTACCTCAGGACCGGGGGGAGCTTTCTTT. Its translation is CASTSGPGGAFF.

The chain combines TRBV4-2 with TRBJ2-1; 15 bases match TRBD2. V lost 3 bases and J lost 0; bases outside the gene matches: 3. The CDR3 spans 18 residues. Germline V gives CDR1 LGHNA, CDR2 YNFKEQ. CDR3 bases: TGTGCCAGCAGCCAGGGACTAGCGGGGGGACCCTCCTACAATGAGCAGTTCTTC. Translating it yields CASSQGLAGGPSYNEQFF.

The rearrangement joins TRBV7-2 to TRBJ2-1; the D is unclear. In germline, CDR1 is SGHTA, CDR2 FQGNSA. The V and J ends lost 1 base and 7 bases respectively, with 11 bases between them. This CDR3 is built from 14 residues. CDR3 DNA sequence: TGTGCCAGCAGCTTAGGAGACACCAGTAATGAGCAGTTCTTC. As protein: CASSLGDTSNEQFF. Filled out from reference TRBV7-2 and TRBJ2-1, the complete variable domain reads GAGVSQSPSNKVTEKGKDVELRCDPISGHTALYWYRQSLGQGLEFLIYFQGNSAPDKSGLPSDRFSAERTGGSVSTLTIQRTQQEDSAVYLCASSLGDTSNEQFFGPGTRLTVL.

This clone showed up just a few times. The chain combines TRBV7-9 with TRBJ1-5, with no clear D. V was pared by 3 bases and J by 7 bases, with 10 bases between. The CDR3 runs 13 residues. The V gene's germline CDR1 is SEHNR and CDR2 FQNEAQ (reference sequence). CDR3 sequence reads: CASSLTVGQPQHF. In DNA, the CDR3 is TGTGCCAGCAGCTTGACGGTCGGGCAGCCCCAGCATTTT.

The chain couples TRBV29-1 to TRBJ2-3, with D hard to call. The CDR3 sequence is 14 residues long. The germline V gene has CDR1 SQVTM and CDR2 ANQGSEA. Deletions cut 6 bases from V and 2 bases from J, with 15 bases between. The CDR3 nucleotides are TGCAGCGTCCGTGACCCGCAGGCCACAGATACGCAGTATTTT. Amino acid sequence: CSVRDPQATDTQYF.

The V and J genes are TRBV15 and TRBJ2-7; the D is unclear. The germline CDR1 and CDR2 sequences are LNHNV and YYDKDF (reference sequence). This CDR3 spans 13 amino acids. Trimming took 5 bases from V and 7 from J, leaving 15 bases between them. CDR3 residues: CATSRSYNGEQYF. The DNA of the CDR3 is TGTGCCACCAGCCGATCCTACAACGGGGAGCAGTACTTC.

The CDR3 DNA is TGTGCCAGCATAGGTGGACTAGCGGGAGACACCGGGGAGCTGTTTTTT. Protein: CASIGGLAGDTGELFF. V gene TRBV28 combines with J gene TRBJ2-2; 13 nucleotides line up with TRBD2. The V and J ends lost 7 bases and 3 bases, in that order; junction bases with no gene match: 5. Germline assignment: CDR1 MDHEN and CDR2 SYDVKM. The CDR3 length is 16 residues.

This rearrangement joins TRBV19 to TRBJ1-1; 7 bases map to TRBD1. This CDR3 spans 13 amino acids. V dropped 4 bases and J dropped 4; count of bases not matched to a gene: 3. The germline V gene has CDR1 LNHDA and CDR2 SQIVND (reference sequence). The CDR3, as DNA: TGTGCCAGTAGTAGGAACAGGGGCACTGAAGCTTTCTTT. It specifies CASSRNRGTEAFF.

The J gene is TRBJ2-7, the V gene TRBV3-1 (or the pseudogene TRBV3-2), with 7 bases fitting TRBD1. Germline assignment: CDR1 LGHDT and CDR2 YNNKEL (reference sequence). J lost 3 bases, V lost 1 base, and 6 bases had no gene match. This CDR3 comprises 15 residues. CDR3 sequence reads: CASSQVRQGIYEQYF. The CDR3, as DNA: TGTGCCAGCAGCCAAGTTAGACAGGGTATCTACGAGCAGTACTTC.

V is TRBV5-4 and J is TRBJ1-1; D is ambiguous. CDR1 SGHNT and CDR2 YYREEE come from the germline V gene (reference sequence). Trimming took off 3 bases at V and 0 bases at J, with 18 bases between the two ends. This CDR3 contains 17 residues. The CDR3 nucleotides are TGTGCCAGCAGCTCTTCCGCGGGGTCAGCCATGAACACTGAAGCTTTCTTT. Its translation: CASSSSAGSAMNTEAFF.

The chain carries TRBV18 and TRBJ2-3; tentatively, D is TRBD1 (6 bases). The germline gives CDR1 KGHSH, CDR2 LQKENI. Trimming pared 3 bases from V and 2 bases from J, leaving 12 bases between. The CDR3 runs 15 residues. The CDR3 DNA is TGTGCCAGCTCACCTTACGGACAGAACACAGATACGCAGTATTTT. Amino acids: CASSPYGQNTDTQYF.

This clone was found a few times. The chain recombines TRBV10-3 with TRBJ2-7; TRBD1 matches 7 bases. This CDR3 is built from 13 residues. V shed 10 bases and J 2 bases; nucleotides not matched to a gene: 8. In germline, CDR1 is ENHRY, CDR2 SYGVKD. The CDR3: CATVGTDTYEQYF. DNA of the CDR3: TGTGCCACCGTCGGGACAGATACCTACGAGCAGTACTTC.

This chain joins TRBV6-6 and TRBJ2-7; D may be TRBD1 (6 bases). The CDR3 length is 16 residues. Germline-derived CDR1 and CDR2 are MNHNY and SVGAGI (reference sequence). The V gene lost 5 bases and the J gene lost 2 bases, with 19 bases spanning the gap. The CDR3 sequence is CASSPLTTRGTYEQYF. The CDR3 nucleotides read TGTGCCAGCAGTCCCCTGACTACGAGGGGGACCTACGAGCAGTACTTC.

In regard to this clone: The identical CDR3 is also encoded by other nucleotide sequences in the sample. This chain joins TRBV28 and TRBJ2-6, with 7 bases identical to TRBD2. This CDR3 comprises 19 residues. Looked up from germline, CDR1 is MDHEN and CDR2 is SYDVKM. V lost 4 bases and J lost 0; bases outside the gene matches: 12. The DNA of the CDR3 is TGTGCCAGCAGTTCACCTTTGGGTGGCGGGAGCTCTGGGGCCAACGTCCTGACTTTC. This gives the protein CASSSPLGGGSSGANVLTF.